This T cell receptor beta chain was recorded in a study of T cell responses to AZD1222 COVID-19 vaccine. In germline, CDR1 is MNHEY, CDR2 SVGAGI. There are 14 residues in the CDR3. Trimming cost V 6 bases and J 1 base; bases outside gene matches: 5. The protocol was immunoSEQ multiplex PCR, while the TCRdb copy is restricted to in-frame clones and leaves out a portion. The data show approximately 140,000 clones, 75% to 95% seen once. This clone was counted between two and nine times. Its matching antigen is unknown. Overall study results and limits: Within unmutated variant regions lay the reported targets of nearly half of spike-specific TCRs. Across the whole spike, CD4 TCRs peaked at regions 160-218 and 743-854. Only a handful of people who got AZD1222 tested seropositive at baseline. Donors skewed white British and female; clonal diversity was possibly underestimated.

The chain links TRBV6-5 to TRBJ1-1, with 7 bases matching TRBD1. Here the sequenced sample was peripheral blood, taken 28 days after the second AZD1222 dose. The sequence derives from an adult who received the AZD1222 COVID-19 vaccine. The CDR3 bases are TGTGCCAGCAGCAGGGGACAGTCGAACACTGAAGCTTTCTTT. Translated, it gives CASSRGQSNTEAFF.